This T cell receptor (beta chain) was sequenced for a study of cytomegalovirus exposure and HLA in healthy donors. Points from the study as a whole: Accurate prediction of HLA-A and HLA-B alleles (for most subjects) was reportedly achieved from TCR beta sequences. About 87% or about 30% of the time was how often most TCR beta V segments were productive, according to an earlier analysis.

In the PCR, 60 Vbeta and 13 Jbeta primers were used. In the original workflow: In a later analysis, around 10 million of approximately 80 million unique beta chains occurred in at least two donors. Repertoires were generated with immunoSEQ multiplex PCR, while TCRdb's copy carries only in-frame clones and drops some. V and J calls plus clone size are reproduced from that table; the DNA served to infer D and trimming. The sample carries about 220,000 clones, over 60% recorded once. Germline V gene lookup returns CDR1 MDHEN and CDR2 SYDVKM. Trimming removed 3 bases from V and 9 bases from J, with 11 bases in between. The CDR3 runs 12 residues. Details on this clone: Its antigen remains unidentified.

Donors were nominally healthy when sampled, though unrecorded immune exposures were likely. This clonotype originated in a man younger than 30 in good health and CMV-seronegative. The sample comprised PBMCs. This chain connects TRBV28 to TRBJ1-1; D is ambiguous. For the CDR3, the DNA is TGTGCCAGCAGTTTGGCGGGGAGCAAAGCTTTCTTT. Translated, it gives CASSLAGSKAFF.